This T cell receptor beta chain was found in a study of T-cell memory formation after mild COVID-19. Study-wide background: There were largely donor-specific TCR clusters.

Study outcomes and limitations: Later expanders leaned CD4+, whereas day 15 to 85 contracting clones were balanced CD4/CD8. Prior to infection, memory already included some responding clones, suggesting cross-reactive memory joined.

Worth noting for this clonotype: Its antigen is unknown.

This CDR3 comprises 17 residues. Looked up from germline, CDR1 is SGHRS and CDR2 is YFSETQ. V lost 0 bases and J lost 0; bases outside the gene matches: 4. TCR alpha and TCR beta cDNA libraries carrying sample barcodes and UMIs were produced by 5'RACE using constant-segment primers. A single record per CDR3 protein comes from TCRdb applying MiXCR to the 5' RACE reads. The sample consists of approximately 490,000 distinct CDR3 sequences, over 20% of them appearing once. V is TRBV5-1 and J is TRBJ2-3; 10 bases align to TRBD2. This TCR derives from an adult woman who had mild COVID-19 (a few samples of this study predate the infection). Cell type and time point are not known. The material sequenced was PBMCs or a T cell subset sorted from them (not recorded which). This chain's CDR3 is CASSLGLLAGSTDTQYF. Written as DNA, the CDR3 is TGCGCCAGCAGCTTGGGCCTACTAGCGGGGAGCACAGATACGCAGTATTTT. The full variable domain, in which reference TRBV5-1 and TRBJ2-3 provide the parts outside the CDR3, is KAGVTQTPRYLIKTRGQQVTLSCSPISGHRSVSWYQQTPGQGLQFLFEYFSETQRNKGNFPGRFSGRQFSNSRSEMNVSTLELGDSALYLCASSLGLLAGSTDTQYFGPGTRLTVL.